The 23 T cell receptor beta chains below were found in one sample sequenced in a study of PD-1 blockade in classical Hodgkin lymphoma. Every patient relapsed after autologous stem cell transplantation, and brentuximab vedotin exposure varied. TCRdb's table, derived via immunoSEQ multiplex PCR, lists solely in-frame clones and lacks some. Of 90,000 to 95,000 clones in the sample, about 88% were seen once. Sample: peripheral blood mononuclear cells (PBMCs), taken before the second cycle of nivolumab. These receptors were obtained from a human donor with classical Hodgkin lymphoma.

In its sample, this clone was seen once. The V gene is TRBV6-6, the J gene TRBJ2-2, with D possibly matching TRBD2 (5 bases). Trimming took 6 bases from V and 1 from J, leaving 9 bases between them. The V gene's germline CDR1 is MNHNY and CDR2 SVGAGI (reference sequence). CDR3 size: 14 residues. The CDR3 region is CASRSRGNTGELFF. The CDR3 DNA sequence: TGTGCCAGCAGGTCACGGGGGAACACCGGGGAGCTGTTTTTT.

Only a few counts were recorded for this clone. This rearrangement joins TRBV29-1 to TRBJ1-1; D possibly corresponds to TRBD1 (5 bases). This CDR3 contains 13 residues. Germline assignment: CDR1 SQVTM and CDR2 ANQGSEA. Trimming removed 4 bases from V and 5 bases from J, with 14 bases in between. CDR3 sequence (DNA): TGCAGCGTTGCCGCAGGGAAGGGGACTGAAGCTTTCTTT. It yields the protein CSVAAGKGTEAFF.

The V call is TRBV7-8, the J call TRBJ2-1; no clear D. The CDR3 loop spans 16 amino acids. CDR1 and CDR2 from the germline V gene are SGHVS and FQNEAQ. The V end lost 5 bases, the J end lost 0 bases, and 14 bases lay between the germline ends. DNA for the CDR3: TGTGCCAGCAGCCGCGTTATGGACCCCTCCTACAATGAGCAGTTCTTC. It specifies CASSRVMDPSYNEQFF.

V and J are TRBV10-3 and TRBJ1-5, with D unresolved. The CDR3 extends over 17 amino acids. CDR1 ENHRY and CDR2 SYGVKD come from the germline V gene. Trimming stripped 0 bases from V and 0 bases from J, with 12 bases between. The CDR3 DNA sequence: TGTGCCATCAGTGAGTCTATGGCAGAGTATAGCAATCAGCCCCAGCATTTT. It codes for CAISESMAEYSNQPQHF.

The chain joins TRBV18 to TRBJ1-3; D is possibly TRBD1 (5 bases). Per the germline V gene, CDR1 is KGHSH and CDR2 is LQKENI. Trimming removed 8 bases from V and 1 base from J, with 12 bases in between. The CDR3 is 14 amino acids. The CDR3 DNA reads TGTGCCAGCGTCAGGGATTTGTCTGGAAACACCATATATTTT. Residues: CASVRDLSGNTIYF.

V gene TRBV27 combines with J gene TRBJ2-2; no firm D call. Between the trimmed V and J ends, which lost 3 bases and 6 bases, there was a span of 5 bases. Germline values: CDR1 MNHEY, CDR2 SMNVEV (reference sequence). CDR3 size: 12 residues. CDR3 residues: CASSLSAGELFF. As DNA, the CDR3 is TGTGCCAGCAGTTTGAGTGCCGGGGAGCTGTTTTTT.

The chain links TRBV5-1 to TRBJ1-6, with 9 bases that match TRBD1. J lost 7 bases, V lost 3 bases, and 5 bases had no gene match. This CDR3 has 15 residues. Germline CDR1 and CDR2: SGHRS and YFSETQ. This chain's CDR3 is CASSWGQGLNSPLHF. The CDR3 DNA is TGCGCCAGCAGCTGGGGACAGGGACTAAATTCACCCCTCCACTTT.

V usage is TRBV4-2 and J usage is TRBJ2-7; D ambiguous. Trimming left V 1 base short and J 7 bases short, with 8 bases between. CDR1 and CDR2 (germline): LGHNA, YNFKEQ. The CDR3 runs to 12 residues. CDR3 sequence reads: CASSQVNGEQYF. The CDR3 nucleotides are TGTGCCAGCAGCCAAGTAAATGGAGAGCAGTACTTC.

The rearrangement links TRBV4-2 to TRBJ2-6; no definite D call. The germline V gene encodes CDR1 LGHNA and CDR2 YNFKEQ. The CDR3 is made up of 16 amino acids. Trimming cost V 0 bases and J 0 bases, with 6 bases left between them. In DNA form, the CDR3 reads TGTGCCAGCAGCCAAGATCTCAGCTCTGGGGCCAACGTCCTGACTTTC. It specifies CASSQDLSSGANVLTF.

Here the CDR3 reads CASSHYVPTGTDTQYF. CDR3 nucleotides: TGTGCCAGCAGCCACTATGTCCCAACGGGCACAGATACGCAGTATTTT. This chain links TRBV27 with TRBJ2-3; D call uncertain. This CDR3 is built from 16 residues. CDR1 is MNHEY and CDR2 is SMNVEV in the germline V gene (reference sequence). V dropped 6 bases and J dropped 1 base, with 17 bases sitting between them.

The chain joins TRBV7-6 to TRBJ2-1; D remains unclear. This CDR3 has 16 amino acids. Germline-derived CDR1 and CDR2 are SGHVS and FNYEAQ. Trimming pared 3 bases from V and 0 bases from J, leaving 12 bases between. The CDR3 bases are TGTGCCAGCAGCTTTAGCCGGGTAAGCTCCTACAATGAGCAGTTCTTC. Its protein product is CASSFSRVSSYNEQFF.

This chain uses TRBV7-9 with TRBJ1-5, with unresolved D. In germline, CDR1 is SEHNR, CDR2 FQNEAQ (reference sequence). The ends were cut back, 4 bases at V and 7 bases at J, with 8 bases in the middle. The length of the CDR3 is 12 residues. The CDR3 spells CASSSASQPQHF. In DNA, the CDR3 is TGTGCCAGCAGCTCAGCGAGCCAGCCCCAGCATTTT.

The CDR3 loop reads CASSDRSSPYEQYF. The CDR3 nucleotides read TGTGCCAGCAGTGACCGCAGCTCCCCCTACGAGCAGTACTTC. The J gene is TRBJ2-5, the V gene TRBV6-1; no firm D call. The DNA end favors TRBJ2-7, so the J call may be wrong. CDR3 size: 14 residues. The germline V gene encodes CDR1 MNHNS and CDR2 SASEGT.

The chain has TRBV28 and TRBJ2-1; 7 bases are shared with TRBD1. Germline assignment: CDR1 MDHEN and CDR2 SYDVKM. The CDR3 is 16 residues long. V was clipped by 2 bases and J by 1 base; unmatched bases: 5. Here the CDR3 reads CASSLPTGNSYNEQFF. The CDR3 DNA is TGTGCCAGCAGTTTACCGACAGGGAATTCCTACAATGAGCAGTTCTTC.

The chain links TRBV27 to TRBJ1-6; a weak D match, TRBD1 (6 bases). The germline V gene encodes CDR1 MNHEY and CDR2 SMNVEV (reference sequence). Trimming cost V 5 bases and J 5 bases, with 16 bases left between them. CDR3 length equals 16 residues. The CDR3 loop is CASSPGGGRNNSPLHF. CDR3 nucleotides: TGTGCCAGCAGTCCCGGTGGGGGGCGGAATAATTCACCCCTCCACTTT.

V and J are TRBV5-8 and TRBJ2-6, with 11 bases lining up with TRBD2. CDR3 size: 16 residues. Germline values: CDR1 SGHTS, CDR2 YDEGEE. The ends lost 3 bases at V and 2 bases at J; junction bases unmatched: 1. DNA of the CDR3: TGTGCCAGCAGCTGGGGACTAGCGGCTGGGGCCAACGTCCTGACTTTC. Translated, it gives CASSWGLAAGANVLTF.

This sequence joins TRBV28 and TRBJ2-1; D gene uncertain. CDR3 length: 12 amino acids. Germline CDR1 reads MDHEN; CDR2 reads SYDVKM. Trimming shortened V by 7 bases and J by 4 bases, and 8 bases separated the two germline ends. CDR3 DNA sequence: TGTGCCAGCATCTCCGGATACAATGAGCAGTTCTTC. It codes for CASISGYNEQFF.

This clone has a handful of counts. The chain couples TRBV27 to TRBJ2-3; D not resolved. V lost 5 bases, J lost 0 bases, and 9 bases lay in between. This CDR3 is built from 14 residues. The germline V gene encodes CDR1 MNHEY and CDR2 SMNVEV (reference sequence). The CDR3 nucleotides read TGTGCCAGCAGTCCCCTGGACAGCACAGATACGCAGTATTTT. Its translation: CASSPLDSTDTQYF.

The rearrangement uses TRBV7-2 and TRBJ2-3; TRBD2 matches 10 bases. Germline lookup yields CDR1 SGHTA and CDR2 FQGNSA. The CDR3 is 15 amino acids. With V trimmed by 0 bases and J by 3 bases, 0 bases remained unmatched. CDR3 sequence: CASSLASGGTDTQYF. CDR3 nucleotides: TGTGCCAGCAGCTTAGCTAGCGGGGGGACAGATACGCAGTATTTT. Looking up the rest from reference TRBV7-2 and TRBJ2-3 gives the full variable domain: GAGVSQSPSNKVTEKGKDVELRCDPISGHTALYWYRQSLGQGLEFLIYFQGNSAPDKSGLPSDRFSAERTGGSVSTLTIQRTQQEDSAVYLCASSLASGGTDTQYFGPGTRLTVL.

This chain links TRBV28 with TRBJ1-3, with 8 bases identical to TRBD1. J was trimmed by 4 bases and V by 5 bases; bases with no gene match: 10. The CDR3 is 16 residues long. Per germline, CDR1 MDHEN and CDR2 SYDVKM. The DNA of the CDR3 is TGTGCCAGCAGTACACCCCAGGGGGCCCCCGGAAACACCATATATTTT. It is translated as CASSTPQGAPGNTIYF.

This sequence joins TRBV27 and TRBJ1-1; D gene unclear. The CDR3 length is 16 residues. Germline CDR1 reads MNHEY; CDR2 reads SMNVEV (reference sequence). With 2 bases removed from V and 4 bases from J, the gap between germline ends came to 17 bases. The CDR3 loop is CASSLTSVRLVTEAFF. For the CDR3, the DNA is TGTGCCAGCAGTTTAACGTCGGTGAGGTTAGTCACTGAAGCTTTCTTT.

V usage is TRBV2 and J usage is TRBJ2-7; 9 bases are shared with TRBD1. V dropped 8 bases and J dropped 3; count of bases not matched to a gene: 2. The V gene's germline CDR1 is SNHLY and CDR2 FYNNEI. The CDR3 totals 12 residues. The CDR3 region has the DNA TGTGCCAGCGGGGGACAGGGCTACGAGCAGTACTTC. This sequence encodes CASGGQGYEQYF.

The V gene is TRBV27, the J gene TRBJ1-2, with D possibly TRBD1 on 5 matching bases. The germline V gene has CDR1 MNHEY and CDR2 SMNVEV (reference sequence). V was trimmed by 0 bases and J by 2 bases, leaving 7 bases between them. This CDR3 spans 14 amino acids. Here the CDR3 DNA reads TGTGCCAGCAGTTTATCAGGGACGAACTATGGCTACACCTTC. Translating it yields CASSLSGTNYGYTF.